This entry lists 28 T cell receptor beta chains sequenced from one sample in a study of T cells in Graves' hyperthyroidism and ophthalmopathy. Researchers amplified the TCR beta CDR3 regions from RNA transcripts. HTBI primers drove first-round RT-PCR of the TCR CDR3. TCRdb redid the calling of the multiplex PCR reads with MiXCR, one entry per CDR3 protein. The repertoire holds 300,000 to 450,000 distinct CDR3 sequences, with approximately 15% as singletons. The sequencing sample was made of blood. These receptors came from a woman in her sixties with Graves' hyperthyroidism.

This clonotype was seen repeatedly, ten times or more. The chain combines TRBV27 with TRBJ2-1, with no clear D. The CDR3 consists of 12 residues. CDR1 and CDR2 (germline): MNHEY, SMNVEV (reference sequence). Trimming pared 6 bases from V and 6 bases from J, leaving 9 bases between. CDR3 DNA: TGTGCCAGCAGACTGGCAGCCAATGAGCAGTTCTTC. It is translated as CASRLAANEQFF.

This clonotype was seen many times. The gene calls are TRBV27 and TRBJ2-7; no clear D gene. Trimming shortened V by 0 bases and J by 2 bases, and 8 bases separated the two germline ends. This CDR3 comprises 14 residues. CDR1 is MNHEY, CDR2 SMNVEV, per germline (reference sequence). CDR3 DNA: TGTGCCAGCAGTTTATCGTCCGGCCCCTACGAGCAGTACTTC. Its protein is CASSLSSGPYEQYF.

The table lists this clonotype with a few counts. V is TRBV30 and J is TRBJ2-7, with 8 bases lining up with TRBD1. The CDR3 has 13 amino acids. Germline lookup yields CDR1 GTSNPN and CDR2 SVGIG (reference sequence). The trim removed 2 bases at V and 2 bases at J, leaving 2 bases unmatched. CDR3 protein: CAWSRGQAYEQYF. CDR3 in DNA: TGTGCCTGGAGTCGGGGACAGGCCTACGAGCAGTACTTC.

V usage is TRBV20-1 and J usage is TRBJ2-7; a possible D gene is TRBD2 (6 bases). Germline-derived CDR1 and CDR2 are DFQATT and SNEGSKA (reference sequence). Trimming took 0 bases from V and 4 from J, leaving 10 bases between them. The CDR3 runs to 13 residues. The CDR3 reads CSAREGLLYEQYF. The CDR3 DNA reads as TGCAGTGCTAGAGAGGGACTCCTGTACGAGCAGTACTTC.

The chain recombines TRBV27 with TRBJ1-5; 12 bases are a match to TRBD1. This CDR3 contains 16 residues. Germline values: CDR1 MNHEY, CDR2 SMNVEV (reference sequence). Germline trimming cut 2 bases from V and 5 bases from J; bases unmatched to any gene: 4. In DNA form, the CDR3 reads TGTGCCAGCAGTTTAGCGGGGACAGGGGGCGATCAGCCCCAGCATTTT. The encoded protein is CASSLAGTGGDQPQHF.

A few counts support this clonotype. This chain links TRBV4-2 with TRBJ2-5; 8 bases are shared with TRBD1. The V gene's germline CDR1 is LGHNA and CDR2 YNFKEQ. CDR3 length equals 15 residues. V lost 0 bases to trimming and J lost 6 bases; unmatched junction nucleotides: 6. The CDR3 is CASSQDPGTGQTQYF. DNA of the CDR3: TGTGCCAGCAGCCAAGATCCCGGGACAGGCCAGACCCAGTACTTC.

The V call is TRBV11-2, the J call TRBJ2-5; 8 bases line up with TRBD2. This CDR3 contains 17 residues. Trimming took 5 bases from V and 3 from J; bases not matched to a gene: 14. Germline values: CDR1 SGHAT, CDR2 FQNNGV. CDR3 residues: CASSPTGGTDGKETQYF. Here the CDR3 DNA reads TGTGCCAGCAGCCCGACGGGGGGGACCGATGGAAAAGAGACCCAGTACTTC.

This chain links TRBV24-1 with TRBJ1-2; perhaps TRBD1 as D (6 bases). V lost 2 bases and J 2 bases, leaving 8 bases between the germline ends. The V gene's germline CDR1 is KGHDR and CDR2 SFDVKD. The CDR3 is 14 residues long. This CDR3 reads CATSDYGQNYGYTF. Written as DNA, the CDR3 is TGTGCCACCAGTGATTATGGACAGAACTATGGCTACACCTTC.

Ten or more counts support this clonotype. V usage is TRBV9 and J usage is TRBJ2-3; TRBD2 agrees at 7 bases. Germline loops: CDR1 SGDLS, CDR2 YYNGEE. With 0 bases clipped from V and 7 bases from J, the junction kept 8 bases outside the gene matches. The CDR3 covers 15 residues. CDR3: CASSVEPSGLNTQYF. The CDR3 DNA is TGTGCCAGCAGCGTAGAGCCTAGCGGACTCAATACGCAGTATTTT. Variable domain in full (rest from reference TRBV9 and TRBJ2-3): DSGVTQTPKHLITATGQRVTLRCSPRSGDLSVYWYQQSLDQGLQFLIQYYNGEERAKGNILERFSAQQFPDLHSELNLSSLELGDSALYFCASSVEPSGLNTQYFGPGTRLTVL.

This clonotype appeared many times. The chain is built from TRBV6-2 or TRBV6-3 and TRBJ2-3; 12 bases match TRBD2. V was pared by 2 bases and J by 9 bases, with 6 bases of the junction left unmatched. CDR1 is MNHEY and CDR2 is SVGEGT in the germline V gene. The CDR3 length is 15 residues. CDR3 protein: CASSYGGLAGGTQYF. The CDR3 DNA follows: TGTGCCAGCAGTTACGGGGGACTAGCGGGTGGGACGCAGTATTTT.

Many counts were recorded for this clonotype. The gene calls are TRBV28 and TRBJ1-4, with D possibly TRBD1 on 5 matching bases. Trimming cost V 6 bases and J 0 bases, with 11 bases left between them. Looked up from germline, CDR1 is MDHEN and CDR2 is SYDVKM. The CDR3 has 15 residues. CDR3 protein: CASRVDSSTNEKLFF. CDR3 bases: TGTGCCAGCAGGGTAGACAGCTCAACTAATGAAAAACTGTTTTTT.

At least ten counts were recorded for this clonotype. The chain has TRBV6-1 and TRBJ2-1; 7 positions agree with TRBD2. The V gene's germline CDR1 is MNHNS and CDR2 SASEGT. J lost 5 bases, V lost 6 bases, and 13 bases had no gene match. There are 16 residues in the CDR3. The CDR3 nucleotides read TGTGCCAGCAGGGACCTCTTTCGCGGGAGAGACAATGAGCAGTTCTTC. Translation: CASRDLFRGRDNEQFF.

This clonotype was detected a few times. The CDR3 region is CASSPWDRGPYGYTF. The CDR3 DNA reads TGTGCCAGCAGCCCGTGGGACAGGGGTCCCTATGGCTACACCTTC. The chain carries TRBV3-1 and TRBJ1-2; 10 bases are a match to TRBD1. J lost 4 bases, V lost 4 bases, and 6 bases had no gene match. The CDR3 has 15 residues. From germline, CDR1 is LGHDT and CDR2 YNNKEL (reference sequence).

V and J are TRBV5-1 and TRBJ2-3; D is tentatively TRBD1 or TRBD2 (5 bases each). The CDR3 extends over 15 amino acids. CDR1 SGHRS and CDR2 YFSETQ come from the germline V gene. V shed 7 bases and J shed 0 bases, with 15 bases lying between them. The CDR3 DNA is TGCGCCAGCCAGGGCAGAGCGGATAGCACAGATACGCAGTATTTT. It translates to CASQGRADSTDTQYF.

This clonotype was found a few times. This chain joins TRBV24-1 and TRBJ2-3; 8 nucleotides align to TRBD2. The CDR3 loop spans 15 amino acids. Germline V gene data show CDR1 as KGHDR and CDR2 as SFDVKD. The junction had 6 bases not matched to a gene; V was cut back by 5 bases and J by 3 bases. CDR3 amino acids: CATSVSGSSTDTQYF. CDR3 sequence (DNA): TGTGCCACCAGTGTGAGCGGGAGTTCAACAGATACGCAGTATTTT.

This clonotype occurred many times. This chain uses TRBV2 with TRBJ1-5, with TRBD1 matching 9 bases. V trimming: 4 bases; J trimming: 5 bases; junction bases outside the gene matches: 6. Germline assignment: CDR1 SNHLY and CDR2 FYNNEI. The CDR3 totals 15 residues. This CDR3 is CASSAGQGGYQPQHF. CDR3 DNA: TGTGCCAGCAGTGCGGGACAGGGAGGTTATCAGCCCCAGCATTTT.

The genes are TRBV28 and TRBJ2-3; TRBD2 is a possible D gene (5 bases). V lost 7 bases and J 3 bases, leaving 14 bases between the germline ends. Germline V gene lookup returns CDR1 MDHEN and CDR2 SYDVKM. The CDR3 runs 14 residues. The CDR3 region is CASTWRPGTDTQYF. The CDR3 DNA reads TGTGCCAGCACCTGGCGTCCGGGGACAGATACGCAGTATTTT.

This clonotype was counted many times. The CDR3 DNA sequence: TGTGCCAGCAGCCAACTCCCCGAAGGAAACATTCAGTACTTC. As protein: CASSQLPEGNIQYF. The chain joins TRBV13 to TRBJ2-4; D ambiguous. CDR1 and CDR2 from the germline V gene are PRHDT and FYEKMQ (reference sequence). This CDR3 spans 14 amino acids. V was pared by 5 bases and J by 6 bases, with 14 bases between.

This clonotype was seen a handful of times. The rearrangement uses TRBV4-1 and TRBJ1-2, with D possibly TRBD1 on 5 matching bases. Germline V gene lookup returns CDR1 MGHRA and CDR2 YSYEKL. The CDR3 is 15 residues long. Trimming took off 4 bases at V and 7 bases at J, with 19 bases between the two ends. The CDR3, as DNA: TGCGCCAGCAGCCGGAGATTCGACAGACAAGGTGGCTACACCTTC. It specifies CASSRRFDRQGGYTF.

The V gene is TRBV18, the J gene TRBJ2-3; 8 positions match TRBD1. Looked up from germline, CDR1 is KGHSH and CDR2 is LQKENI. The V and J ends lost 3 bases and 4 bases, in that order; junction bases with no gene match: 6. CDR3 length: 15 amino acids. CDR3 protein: CASSPATTGADTQYF. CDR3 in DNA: TGTGCCAGCTCACCCGCTACGACAGGGGCAGATACGCAGTATTTT.

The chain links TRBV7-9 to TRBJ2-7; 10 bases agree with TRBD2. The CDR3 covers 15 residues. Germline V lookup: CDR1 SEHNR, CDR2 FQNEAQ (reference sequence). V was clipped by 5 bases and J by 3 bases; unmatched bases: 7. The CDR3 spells CASSGLGLADYEQYF. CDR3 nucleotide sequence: TGTGCCAGCAGCGGCTTAGGACTAGCGGACTACGAGCAGTACTTC.

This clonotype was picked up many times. The CDR3 spells CASVLADEQFF. CDR3 in DNA: TGTGCCAGCGTACTAGCTGATGAGCAGTTCTTC. The V gene is TRBV2, the J gene TRBJ2-1; D may be TRBD2 (6 bases). V lost 8 bases and J 8 bases, leaving 10 bases between the germline ends. Germline V lookup: CDR1 SNHLY, CDR2 FYNNEI. The CDR3 has 11 amino acids.

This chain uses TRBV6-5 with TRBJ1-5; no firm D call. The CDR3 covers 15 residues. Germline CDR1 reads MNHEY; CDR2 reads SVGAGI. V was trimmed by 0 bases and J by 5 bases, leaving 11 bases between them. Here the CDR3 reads CASSYSTRLDQPQHF. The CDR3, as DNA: TGTGCCAGCAGTTACTCGACCAGGTTGGATCAGCCCCAGCATTTT.

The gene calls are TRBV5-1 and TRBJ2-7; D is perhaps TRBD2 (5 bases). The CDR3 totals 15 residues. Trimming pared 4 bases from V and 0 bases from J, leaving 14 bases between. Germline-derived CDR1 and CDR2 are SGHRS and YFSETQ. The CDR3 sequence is CASSPQRSGSYEQYF. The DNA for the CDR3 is TGCGCCAGCAGCCCCCAAAGGAGCGGCTCCTACGAGCAGTACTTC.

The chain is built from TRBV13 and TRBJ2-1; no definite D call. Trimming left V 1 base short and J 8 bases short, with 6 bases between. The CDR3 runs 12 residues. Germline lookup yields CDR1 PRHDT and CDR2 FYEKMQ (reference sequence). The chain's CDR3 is CASSLVADEQFF. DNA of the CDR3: TGTGCCAGCAGCTTAGTGGCGGATGAGCAGTTCTTC.

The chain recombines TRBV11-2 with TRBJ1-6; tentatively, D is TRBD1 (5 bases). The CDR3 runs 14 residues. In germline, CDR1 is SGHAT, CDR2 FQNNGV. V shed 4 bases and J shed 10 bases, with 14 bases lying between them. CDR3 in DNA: TGTGCCAGCAGCTCGGATCCGGGGGTCTCACCCCTCCACTTT. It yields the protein CASSSDPGVSPLHF.

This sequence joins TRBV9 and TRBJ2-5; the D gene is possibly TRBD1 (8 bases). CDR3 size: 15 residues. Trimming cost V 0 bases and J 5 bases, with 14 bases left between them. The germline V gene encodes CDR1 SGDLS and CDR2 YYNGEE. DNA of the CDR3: TGTGCCAGCAGCGTAGACAGGGGGGGGGGGGAGACCCAGTACTTC. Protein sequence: CASSVDRGGGETQYF.

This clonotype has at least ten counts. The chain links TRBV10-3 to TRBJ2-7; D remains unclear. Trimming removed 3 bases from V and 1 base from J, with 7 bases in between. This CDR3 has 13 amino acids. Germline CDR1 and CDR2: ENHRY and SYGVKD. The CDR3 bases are TGTGCCATCAGTGACTACGAATCCTACGAGCAGTACTTC. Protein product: CAISDYESYEQYF.